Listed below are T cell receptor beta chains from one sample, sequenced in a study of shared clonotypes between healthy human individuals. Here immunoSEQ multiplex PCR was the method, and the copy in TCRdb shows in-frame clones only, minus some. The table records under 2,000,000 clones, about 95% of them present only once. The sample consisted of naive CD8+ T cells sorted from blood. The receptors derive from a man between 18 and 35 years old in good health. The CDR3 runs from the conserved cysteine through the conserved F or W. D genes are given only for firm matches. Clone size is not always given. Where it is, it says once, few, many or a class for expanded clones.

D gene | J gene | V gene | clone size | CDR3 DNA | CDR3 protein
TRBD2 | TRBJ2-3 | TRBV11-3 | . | TGTGCCAGCAGCTCACCAAGCGGACTAGCCCCGGATACGCAGTATTTT | CASSSPSGLAPDTQYF
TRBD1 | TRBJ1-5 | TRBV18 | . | TGTGCCAGCTCGGTGACAGGGCGGGGGATACCCGGCAATCAGCCCCAGCATTTT | CASSVTGRGIPGNQPQHF
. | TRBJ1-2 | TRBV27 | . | TGTGCCAGCAGCTTATCCAACCCCATGGCCCTGACCGAAAAGGATGGCTACACCTTC | CASSLSNPMALTEKDGYTF
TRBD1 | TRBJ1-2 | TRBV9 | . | TGTGCCAGCAGCGTAGGACAGGGGCCAGACTATGGCTACACCTTC | CASSVGQGPDYGYTF
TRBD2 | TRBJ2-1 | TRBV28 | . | TGTGCCAGCAGTCCCTTAGCGGGGGGGCTCTCCTACAATGAGCAGTTCTTC | CASSPLAGGLSYNEQFF
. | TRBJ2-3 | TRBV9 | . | TGTGCCAGCAGCGTAGAGGGGGGGAGCACAGATACGCAGTATTTT | CASSVEGGSTDTQYF
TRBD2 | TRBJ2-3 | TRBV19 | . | TGTGCCAGTAGTATGCGGCTAGCGGGGGTCTCTAGCACAGATACGCAGTATTTT | CASSMRLAGVSSTDTQYF
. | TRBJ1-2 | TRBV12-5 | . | TGTGCTAGTGGTCAAGGAGGACGGTCCTATGGCTACACCTTC | CASGQGGRSYGYTF
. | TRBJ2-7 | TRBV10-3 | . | TGTGCCATCAGACCGGGGGGCGAATCTCTCGAGCAGTACTTC | CAIRPGGESLEQYF
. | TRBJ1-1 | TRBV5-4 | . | TGTGCCAGCAGCCAAGATTTAGGGTCCAGTAACACTGAAGCTTTCTTT | CASSQDLGSSNTEAFF
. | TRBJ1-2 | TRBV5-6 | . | TGTGCCAGCAGCTTGGACTGGGCTCAGGGCTACACCTTC | CASSLDWAQGYTF
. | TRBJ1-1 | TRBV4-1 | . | TGCGCCAGCAGCCAAGTTTTCGACAGCGGCACTGAAGCTTTCTTT | CASSQVFDSGTEAFF
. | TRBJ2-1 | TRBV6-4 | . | TGTGCCAGCAGTGAAAAATGGACGTACTACAATGAGCAGTTCTTC | CASSEKWTYYNEQFF
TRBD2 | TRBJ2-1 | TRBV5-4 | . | TGTGCCAGCAGCTTGTACGGACTAGCGGGAGACAATGAGCAGTTCTTC | CASSLYGLAGDNEQFF
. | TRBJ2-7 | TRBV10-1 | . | TGCGCCAGCAGTGGAGGACAAAGGGCGGGGGAGCAGTACTTC | CASSGGQRAGEQYF
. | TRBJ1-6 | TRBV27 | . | TGTGCCAGCAGTTTACCGCCCGTTGGGGGTAATTCACCCCTCCACTTT | CASSLPPVGGNSPLHF
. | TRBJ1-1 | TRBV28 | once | TGTGCCAGCAGTTTATCTCGTGCAGCCGCCATGAACACTGAAGCTTTCTTT | CASSLSRAAAMNTEAFF
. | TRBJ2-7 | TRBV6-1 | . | TGTGCCAGCAGTGAAGGGAACGGGTACGAGCAGTACTTC | CASSEGNGYEQYF
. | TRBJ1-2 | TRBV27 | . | TGTGCCAGCAGTCAACGCCGGGGTTCCTATGGCTACACCTTC | CASSQRRGSYGYTF
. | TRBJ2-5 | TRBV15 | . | TGTGCCACCAGCAGAGATGGTGAAGGGTGGCAAGAGACCCAGTACTTC | CATSRDGEGWQETQYF
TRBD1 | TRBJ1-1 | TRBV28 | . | TGTGCCAGCAGTTATCCCACCCCCGGGACAGGGGACGAAGCTTTCTTT | CASSYPTPGTGDEAFF
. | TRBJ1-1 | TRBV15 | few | TGTGCCACCAGCAGAGGGGGGGAAAGCACTGAAGCTTTCTTT | CATSRGGESTEAFF